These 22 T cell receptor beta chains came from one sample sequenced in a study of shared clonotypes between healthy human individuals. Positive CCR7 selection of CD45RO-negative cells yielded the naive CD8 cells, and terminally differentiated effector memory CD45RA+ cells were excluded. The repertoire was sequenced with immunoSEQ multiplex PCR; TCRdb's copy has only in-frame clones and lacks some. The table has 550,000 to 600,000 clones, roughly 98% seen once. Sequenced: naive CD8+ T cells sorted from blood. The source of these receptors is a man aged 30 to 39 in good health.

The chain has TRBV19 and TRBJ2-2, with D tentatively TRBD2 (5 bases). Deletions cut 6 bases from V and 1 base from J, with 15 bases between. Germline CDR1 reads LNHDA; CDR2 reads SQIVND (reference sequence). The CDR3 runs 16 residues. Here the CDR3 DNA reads TGTGCCAGTAGCCCTATCGGACTCGAGAACACCGGGGAGCTGTTTTTT. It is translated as CASSPIGLENTGELFF.

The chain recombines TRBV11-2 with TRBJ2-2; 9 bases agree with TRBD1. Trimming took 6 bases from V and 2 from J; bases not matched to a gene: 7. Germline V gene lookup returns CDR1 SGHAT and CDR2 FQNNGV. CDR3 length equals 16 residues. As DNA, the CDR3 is TGTGCCAGCAGAGCACAGGGGGCCCTAAACACCGGGGAGCTGTTTTTT. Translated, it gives CASRAQGALNTGELFF.

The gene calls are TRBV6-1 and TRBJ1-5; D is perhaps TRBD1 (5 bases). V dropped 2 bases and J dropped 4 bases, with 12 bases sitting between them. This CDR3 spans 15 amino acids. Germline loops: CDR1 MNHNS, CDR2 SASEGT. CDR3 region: CASSEYTGLNQPQHF. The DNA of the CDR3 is TGTGCCAGCAGTGAATATACAGGATTAAATCAGCCCCAGCATTTT.

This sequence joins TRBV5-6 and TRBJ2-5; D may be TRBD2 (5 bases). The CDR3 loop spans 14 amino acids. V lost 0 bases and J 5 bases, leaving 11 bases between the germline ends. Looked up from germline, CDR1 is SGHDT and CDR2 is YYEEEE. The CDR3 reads CASSLVASLETQYF. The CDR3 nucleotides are TGTGCCAGCAGCTTGGTAGCTAGCCTGGAGACCCAGTACTTC.

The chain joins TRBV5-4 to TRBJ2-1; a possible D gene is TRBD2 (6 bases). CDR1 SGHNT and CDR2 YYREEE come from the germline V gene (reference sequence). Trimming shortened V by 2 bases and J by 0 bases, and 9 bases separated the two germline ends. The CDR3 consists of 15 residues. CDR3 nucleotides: TGTGCCAGCAGCTTCCCGACTAGCTCCTACAATGAGCAGTTCTTC. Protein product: CASSFPTSSYNEQFF.

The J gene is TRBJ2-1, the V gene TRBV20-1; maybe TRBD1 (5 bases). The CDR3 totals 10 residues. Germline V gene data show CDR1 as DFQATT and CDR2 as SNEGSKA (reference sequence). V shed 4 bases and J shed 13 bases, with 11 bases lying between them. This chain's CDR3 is CSAKGQGQFF. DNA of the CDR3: TGCAGTGCTAAGGGGCAGGGACAGTTCTTC.

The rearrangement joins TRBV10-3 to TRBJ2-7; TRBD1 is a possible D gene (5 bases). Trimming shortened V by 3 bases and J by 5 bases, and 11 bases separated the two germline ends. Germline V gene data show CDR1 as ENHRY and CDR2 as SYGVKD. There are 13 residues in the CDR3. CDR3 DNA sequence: TGTGCCATCAGTGAAAGTAGGGGCCACGAGCAGTACTTC. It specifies CAISESRGHEQYF.

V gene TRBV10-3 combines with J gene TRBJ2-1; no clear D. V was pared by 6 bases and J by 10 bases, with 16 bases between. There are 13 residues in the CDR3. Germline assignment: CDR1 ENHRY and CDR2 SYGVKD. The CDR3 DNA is TGTGCCATCAGGCCTCAGGACGGTAAGGAGCAGTTCTTC. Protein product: CAIRPQDGKEQFF.

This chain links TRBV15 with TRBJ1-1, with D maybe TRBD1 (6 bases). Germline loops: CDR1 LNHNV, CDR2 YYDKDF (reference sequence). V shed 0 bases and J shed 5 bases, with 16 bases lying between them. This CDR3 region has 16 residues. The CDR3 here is CATSRDSTGLITEAFF. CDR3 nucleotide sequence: TGTGCCACCAGCAGAGACTCCACAGGGTTGATTACTGAAGCTTTCTTT. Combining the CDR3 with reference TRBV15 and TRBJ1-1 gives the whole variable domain DAMVIQNPRYQVTQFGKPVTLSCSQTLNHNVMYWYQQKSSQAPKLLFHYYDKDFNNEADTPDNFQSRRPNTSFCFLDIRSPGLGDTAMYLCATSRDSTGLITEAFFGQGTRLTVV.

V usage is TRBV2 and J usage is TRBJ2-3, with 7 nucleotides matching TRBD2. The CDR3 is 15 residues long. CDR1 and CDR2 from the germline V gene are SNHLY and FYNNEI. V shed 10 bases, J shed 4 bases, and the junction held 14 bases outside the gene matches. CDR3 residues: CATPMGRLASDTQYF. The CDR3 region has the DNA TGTGCCACCCCAATGGGGAGACTAGCATCAGATACGCAGTATTTT.

CDR3 sequence: CASSPGLASTDTQYF. The CDR3 DNA is TGTGCCAGCAGCCCAGGACTAGCGAGCACAGATACGCAGTATTTT. The chain recombines TRBV9 with TRBJ2-3, with TRBD2 identical over 9 bases. Trimming cost V 4 bases and J 0 bases; bases outside gene matches: 3. The CDR3 totals 15 residues. Germline V gene lookup returns CDR1 SGDLS and CDR2 YYNGEE.

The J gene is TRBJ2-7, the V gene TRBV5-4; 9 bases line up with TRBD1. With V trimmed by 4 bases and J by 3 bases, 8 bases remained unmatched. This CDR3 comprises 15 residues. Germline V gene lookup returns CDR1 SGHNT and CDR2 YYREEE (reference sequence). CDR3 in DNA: TGTGCCAGCAGCCCACTACCGGGACAGGGCTACGAGCAGTACTTC. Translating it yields CASSPLPGQGYEQYF.

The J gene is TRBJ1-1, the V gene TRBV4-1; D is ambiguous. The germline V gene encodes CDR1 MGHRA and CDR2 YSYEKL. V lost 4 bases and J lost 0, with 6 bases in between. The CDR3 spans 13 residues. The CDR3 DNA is TGCGCCAGCAGCCTCGGACTGAACACTGAAGCTTTCTTT. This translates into CASSLGLNTEAFF.

CDR3 sequence reads: CATSRDLVDTQYF. The CDR3 DNA follows: TGTGCCACCAGCAGAGATTTAGTGGATACGCAGTATTTT. J is TRBJ2-3 and V is TRBV15; no clear D gene. V was cut by 0 bases and J by 6 bases, with 7 bases left in between. The length of the CDR3 is 13 residues. CDR1 and CDR2 (germline): LNHNV, YYDKDF (reference sequence).

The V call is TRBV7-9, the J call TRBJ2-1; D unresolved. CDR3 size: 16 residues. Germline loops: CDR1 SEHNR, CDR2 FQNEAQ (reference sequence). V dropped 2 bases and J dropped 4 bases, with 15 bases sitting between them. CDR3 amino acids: CASSLWASGFYNEQFF. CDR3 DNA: TGTGCCAGCAGCTTATGGGCTAGTGGGTTTTACAATGAGCAGTTCTTC.

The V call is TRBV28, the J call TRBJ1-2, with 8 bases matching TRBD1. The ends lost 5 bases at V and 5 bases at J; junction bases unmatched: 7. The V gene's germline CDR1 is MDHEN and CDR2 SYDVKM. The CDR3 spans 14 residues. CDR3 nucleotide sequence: TGTGCCAGCAGTCTCACAGGGGGGCGGTATGGCTACACCTTC. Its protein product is CASSLTGGRYGYTF.

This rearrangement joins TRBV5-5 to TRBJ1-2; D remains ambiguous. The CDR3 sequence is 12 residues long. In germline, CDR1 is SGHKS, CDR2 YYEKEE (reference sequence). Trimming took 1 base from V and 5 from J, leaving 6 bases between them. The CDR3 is CASSLFGYGYTF. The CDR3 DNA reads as TGTGCCAGCAGCTTGTTCGGGTATGGCTACACCTTC.

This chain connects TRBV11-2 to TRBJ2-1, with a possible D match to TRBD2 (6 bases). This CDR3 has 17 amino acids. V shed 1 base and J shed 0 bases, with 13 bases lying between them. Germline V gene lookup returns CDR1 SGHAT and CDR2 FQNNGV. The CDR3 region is CASSLVGGMGSYNEQFF. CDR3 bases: TGTGCCAGCAGCTTAGTTGGGGGGATGGGCTCCTACAATGAGCAGTTCTTC.

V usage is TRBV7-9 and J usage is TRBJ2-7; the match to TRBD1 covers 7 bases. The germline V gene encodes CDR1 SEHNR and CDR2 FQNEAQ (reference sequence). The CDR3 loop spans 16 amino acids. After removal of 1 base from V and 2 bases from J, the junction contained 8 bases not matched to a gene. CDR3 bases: TGTGCCAGCAGCTTAGGAGGACAGGACCCACCCTACGAGCAGTACTTC. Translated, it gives CASSLGGQDPPYEQYF.

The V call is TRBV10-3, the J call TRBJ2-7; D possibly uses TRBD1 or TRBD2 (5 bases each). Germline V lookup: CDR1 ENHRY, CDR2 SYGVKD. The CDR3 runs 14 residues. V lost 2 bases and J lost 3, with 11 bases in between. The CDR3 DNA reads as TGTGCCATCAGTGAGGGGGGAGCTGGCTACGAGCAGTACTTC. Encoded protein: CAISEGGAGYEQYF.

CDR3 region: CASSESKGHGQYF. CDR3 DNA sequence: TGCGCCAGCAGTGAGTCGAAAGGGCACGGGCAGTACTTC. The V gene is TRBV10-2, the J gene TRBJ2-7; no reliable D call. Germline CDR1 reads WSHSY; CDR2 reads SAAADI. CDR3 length: 13 amino acids. Deletions cut 0 bases from V and 9 bases from J, with 12 bases between.

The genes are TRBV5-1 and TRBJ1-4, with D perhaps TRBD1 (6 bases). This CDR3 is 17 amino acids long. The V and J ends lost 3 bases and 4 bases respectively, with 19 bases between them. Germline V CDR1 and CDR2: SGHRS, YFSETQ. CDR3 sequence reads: CASSSRYPGQLNEKLFF. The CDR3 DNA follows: TGCGCCAGCAGCTCCCGATACCCAGGACAGCTTAATGAAAAACTGTTTTTT.